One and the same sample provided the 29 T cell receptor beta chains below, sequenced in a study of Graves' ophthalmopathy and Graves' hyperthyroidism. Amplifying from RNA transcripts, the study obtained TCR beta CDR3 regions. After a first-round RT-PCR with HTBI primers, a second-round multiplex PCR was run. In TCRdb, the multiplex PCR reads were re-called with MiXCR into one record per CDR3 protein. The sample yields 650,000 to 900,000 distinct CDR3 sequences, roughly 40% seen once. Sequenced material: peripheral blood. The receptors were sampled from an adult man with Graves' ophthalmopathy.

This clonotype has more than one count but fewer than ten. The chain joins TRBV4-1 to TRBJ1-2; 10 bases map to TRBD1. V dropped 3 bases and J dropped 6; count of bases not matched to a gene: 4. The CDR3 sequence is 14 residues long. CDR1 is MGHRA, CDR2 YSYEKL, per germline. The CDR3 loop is CASSQRQGADGYTF. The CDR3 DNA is TGCGCCAGCAGCCAGAGACAGGGGGCGGATGGCTACACCTTC.

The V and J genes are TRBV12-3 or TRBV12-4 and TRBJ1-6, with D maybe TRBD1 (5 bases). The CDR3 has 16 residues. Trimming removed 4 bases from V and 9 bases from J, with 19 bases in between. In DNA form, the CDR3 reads TGTGCCAGCAGTTCGCGGACTAGCGGGGGGAGTTCACCCCTCCACTTT. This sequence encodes CASSSRTSGGSSPLHF.

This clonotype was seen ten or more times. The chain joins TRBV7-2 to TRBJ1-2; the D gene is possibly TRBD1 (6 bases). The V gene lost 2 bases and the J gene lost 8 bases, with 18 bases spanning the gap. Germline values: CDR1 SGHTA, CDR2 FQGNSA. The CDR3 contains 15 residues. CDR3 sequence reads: CASSLLVLGGEGYTF. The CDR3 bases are TGTGCCAGCAGCTTACTAGTCCTGGGGGGCGAGGGCTACACCTTC. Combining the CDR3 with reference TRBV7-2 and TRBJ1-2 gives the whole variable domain GAGVSQSPSNKVTEKGKDVELRCDPISGHTALYWYRQSLGQGLEFLIYFQGNSAPDKSGLPSDRFSAERTGGSVSTLTIQRTQQEDSAVYLCASSLLVLGGEGYTFGSGTRLTVV.

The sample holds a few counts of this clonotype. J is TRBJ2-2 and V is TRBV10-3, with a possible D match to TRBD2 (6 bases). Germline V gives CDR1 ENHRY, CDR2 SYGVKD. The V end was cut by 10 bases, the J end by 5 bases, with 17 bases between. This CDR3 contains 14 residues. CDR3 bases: TGTGCCAGCCCCCGGGACGGGGGAACCGGGGAGCTGTTTTTT. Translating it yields CASPRDGGTGELFF.

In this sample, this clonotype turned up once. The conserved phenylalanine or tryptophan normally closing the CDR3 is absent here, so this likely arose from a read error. The CDR3 DNA is TGTGCCAGCAGCTCCGCAGCTCACCAAGAGACCCAGTACGTC. It yields the protein CASSSAAHQETQYV. This chain connects TRBV7-8 to TRBJ2-5; D remains unclear. The germline V gene has CDR1 SGHVS and CDR2 FQNEAQ. With 4 bases removed from V and 0 bases from J, the gap between germline ends came to 9 bases. The CDR3 is 14 residues long.

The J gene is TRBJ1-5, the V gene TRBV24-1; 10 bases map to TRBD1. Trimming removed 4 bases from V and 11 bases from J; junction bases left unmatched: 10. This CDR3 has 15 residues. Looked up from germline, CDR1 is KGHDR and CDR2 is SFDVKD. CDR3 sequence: CATSDPGTGAGSQHF. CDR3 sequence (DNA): TGTGCCACCAGTGACCCAGGGACAGGGGCGGGTTCCCAGCATTTT.

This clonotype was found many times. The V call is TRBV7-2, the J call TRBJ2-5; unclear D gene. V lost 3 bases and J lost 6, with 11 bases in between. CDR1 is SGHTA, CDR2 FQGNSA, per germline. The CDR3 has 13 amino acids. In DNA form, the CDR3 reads TGTGCCAGCAGCTTCGGAGTTGCTAAGACCCAGTACTTC. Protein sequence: CASSFGVAKTQYF. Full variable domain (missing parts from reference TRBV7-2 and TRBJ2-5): GAGVSQSPSNKVTEKGKDVELRCDPISGHTALYWYRQSLGQGLEFLIYFQGNSAPDKSGLPSDRFSAERTGGSVSTLTIQRTQQEDSAVYLCASSFGVAKTQYFGPGTRLLVL.

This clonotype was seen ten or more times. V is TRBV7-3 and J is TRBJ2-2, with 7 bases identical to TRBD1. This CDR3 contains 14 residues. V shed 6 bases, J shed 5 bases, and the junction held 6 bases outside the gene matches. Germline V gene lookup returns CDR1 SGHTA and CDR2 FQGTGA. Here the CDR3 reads CASRSTGVTGELFF. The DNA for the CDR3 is TGTGCCAGCAGATCTACAGGGGTAACCGGGGAGCTGTTTTTT.

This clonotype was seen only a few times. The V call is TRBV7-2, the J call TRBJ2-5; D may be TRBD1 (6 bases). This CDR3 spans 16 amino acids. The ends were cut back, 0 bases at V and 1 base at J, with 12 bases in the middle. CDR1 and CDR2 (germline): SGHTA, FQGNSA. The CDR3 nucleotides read TGTGCCAGCAGCTTAGCCCGGGACAAAATCCAAGAGACCCAGTACTTC. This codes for CASSLARDKIQETQYF.

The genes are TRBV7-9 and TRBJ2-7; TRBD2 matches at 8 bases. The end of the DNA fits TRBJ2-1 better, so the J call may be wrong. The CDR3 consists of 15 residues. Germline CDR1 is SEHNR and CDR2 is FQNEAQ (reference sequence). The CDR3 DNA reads TGTGCCAGCAGCTTACCGAGCGGGGGCTACAATGAGCAGTTCTTC. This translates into CASSLPSGGYNEQFF.

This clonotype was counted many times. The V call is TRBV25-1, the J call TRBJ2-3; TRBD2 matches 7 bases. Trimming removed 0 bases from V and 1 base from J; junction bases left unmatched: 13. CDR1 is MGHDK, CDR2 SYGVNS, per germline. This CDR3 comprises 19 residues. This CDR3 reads CASSEYSSVGGSGTDTQYF. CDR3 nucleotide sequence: TGTGCCAGCAGTGAATATTCGTCCGTCGGCGGGAGTGGCACAGATACGCAGTATTTT.

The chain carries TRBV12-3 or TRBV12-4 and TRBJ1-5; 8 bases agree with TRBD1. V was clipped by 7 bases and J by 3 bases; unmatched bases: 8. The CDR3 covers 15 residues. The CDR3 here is CASTTTGAFNQPQHF. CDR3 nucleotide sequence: TGTGCCAGCACTACGACAGGGGCCTTCAATCAGCCCCAGCATTTT.

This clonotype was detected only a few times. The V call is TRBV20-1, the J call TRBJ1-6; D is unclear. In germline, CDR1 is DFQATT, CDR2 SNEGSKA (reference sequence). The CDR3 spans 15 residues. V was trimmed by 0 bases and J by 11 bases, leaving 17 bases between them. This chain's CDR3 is CSAREPRTGLTPLHF. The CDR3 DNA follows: TGCAGTGCTAGAGAACCCAGGACGGGTTTGACACCCCTCCACTTT.

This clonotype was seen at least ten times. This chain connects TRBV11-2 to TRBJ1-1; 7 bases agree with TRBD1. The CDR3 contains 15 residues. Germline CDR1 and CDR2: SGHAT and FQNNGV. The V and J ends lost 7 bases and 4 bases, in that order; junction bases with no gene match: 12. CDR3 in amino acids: CASNPRRQGGTEAFF. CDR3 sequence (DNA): TGTGCCAGCAACCCTCGGCGGCAGGGGGGCACTGAAGCTTTCTTT.

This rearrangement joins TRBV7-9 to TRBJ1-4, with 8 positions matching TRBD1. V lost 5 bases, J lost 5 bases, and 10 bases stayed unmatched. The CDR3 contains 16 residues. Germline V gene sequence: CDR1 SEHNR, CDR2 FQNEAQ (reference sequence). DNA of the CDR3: TGTGCCAGCAGCAAAGAACCAGGGGGCCACAATGAAAAACTGTTTTTT. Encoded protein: CASSKEPGGHNEKLFF.

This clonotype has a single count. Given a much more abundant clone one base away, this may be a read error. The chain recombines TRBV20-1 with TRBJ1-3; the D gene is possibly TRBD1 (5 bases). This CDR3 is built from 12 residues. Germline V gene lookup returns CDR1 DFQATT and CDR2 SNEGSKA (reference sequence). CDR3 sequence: CGARDVGNTIYF. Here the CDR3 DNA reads TGCGGTGCTAGGGACGTCGGAAACACCATATATTTT.

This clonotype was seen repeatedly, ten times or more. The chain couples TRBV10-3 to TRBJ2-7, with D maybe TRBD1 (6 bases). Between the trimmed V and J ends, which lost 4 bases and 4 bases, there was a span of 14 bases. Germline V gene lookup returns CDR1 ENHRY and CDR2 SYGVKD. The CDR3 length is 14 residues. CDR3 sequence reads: CAISGKAGEYEQYF. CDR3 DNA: TGTGCCATCAGTGGTAAAGCAGGGGAATACGAGCAGTACTTC.

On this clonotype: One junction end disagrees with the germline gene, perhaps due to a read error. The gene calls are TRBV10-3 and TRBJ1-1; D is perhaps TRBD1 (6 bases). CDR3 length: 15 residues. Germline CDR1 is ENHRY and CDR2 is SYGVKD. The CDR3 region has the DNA TGTGCCAGCAGTCCACCGGACAGTGTGAACACTGAAGCTTTCTTT. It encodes CASSPPDSVNTEAFF.

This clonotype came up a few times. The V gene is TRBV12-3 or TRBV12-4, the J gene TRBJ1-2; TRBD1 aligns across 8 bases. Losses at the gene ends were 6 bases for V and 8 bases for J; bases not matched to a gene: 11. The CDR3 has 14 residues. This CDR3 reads CASRFRDRHLGYTF. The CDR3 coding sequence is TGTGCCAGCAGGTTCCGGGACAGGCATTTGGGCTACACCTTC.

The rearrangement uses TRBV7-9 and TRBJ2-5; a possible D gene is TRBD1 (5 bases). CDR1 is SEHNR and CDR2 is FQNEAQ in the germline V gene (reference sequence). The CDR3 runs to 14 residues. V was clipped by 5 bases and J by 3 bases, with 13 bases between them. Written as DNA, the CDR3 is TGTGCCAGCAGCCAGGGCTCTACTAAAGAGACCCAGTACTTC. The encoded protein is CASSQGSTKETQYF.

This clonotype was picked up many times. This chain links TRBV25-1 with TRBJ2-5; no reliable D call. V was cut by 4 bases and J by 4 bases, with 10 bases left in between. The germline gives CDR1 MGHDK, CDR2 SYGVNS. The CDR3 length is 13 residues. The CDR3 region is CASSVRPAETQYF. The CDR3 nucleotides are TGTGCCAGCAGTGTTCGACCCGCAGAGACCCAGTACTTC.

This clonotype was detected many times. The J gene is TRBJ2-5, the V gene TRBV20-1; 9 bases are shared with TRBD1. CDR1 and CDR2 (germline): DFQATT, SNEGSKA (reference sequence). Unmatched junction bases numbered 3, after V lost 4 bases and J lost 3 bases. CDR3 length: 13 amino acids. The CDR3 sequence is CSATGQGKETQYF. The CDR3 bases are TGCAGTGCTACCGGACAGGGGAAAGAGACCCAGTACTTC.

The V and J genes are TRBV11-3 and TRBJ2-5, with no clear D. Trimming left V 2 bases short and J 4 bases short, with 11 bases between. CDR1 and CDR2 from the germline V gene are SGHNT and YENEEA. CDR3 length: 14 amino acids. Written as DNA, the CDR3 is TGTGCCAGCAGCTTAACTCGGGCCTCAGAGACCCAGTACTTC. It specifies CASSLTRASETQYF. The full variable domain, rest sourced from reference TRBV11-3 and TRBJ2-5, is EAGVVQSPRYKIIEKKQPVAFWCNPISGHNTLYWYLQNLGQGPELLIRYENEEAVDDSQLPKDRFSAERLKGVDSTLKIQPAELGDSAVYLCASSLTRASETQYFGPGTRLLVL.

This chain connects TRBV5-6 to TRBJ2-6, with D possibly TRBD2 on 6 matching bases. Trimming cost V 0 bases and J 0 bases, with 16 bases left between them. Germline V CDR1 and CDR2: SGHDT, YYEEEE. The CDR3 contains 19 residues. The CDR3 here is CASSLVGRSSISGANVLTF. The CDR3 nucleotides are TGTGCCAGCAGCTTGGTTGGGAGGTCCTCTATCTCTGGGGCCAACGTCCTGACTTTC.

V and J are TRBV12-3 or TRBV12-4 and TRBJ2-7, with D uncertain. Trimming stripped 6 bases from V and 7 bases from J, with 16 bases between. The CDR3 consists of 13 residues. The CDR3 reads CASSHKQVSEQYF. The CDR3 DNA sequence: TGTGCCAGCAGCCATAAACAAGTGTCGGAGCAGTACTTC.

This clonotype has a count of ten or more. CDR3 amino acids: CASSVGTGGGNSPLHF. The CDR3 DNA reads as TGTGCCAGCAGCGTAGGGACAGGGGGTGGAAATTCACCCCTCCACTTT. This chain joins TRBV9 and TRBJ1-6; the match to TRBD1 covers 10 bases. The CDR3 consists of 16 residues. J lost 7 bases, V lost 0 bases, and 4 bases had no gene match. Germline V CDR1 and CDR2: SGDLS, YYNGEE.

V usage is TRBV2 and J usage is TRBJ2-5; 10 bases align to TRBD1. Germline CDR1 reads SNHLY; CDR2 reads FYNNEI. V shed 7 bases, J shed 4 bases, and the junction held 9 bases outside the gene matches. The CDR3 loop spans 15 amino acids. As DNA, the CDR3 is TGTGCCAGCACCCCCGGACAGGGGGTAGGAGAGACCCAGTACTTC. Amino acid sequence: CASTPGQGVGETQYF.

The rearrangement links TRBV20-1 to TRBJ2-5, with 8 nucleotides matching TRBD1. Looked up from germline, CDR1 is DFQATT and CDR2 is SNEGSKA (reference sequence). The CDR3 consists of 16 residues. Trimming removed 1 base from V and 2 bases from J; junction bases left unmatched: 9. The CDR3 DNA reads TGCAGTGCTAGAGGGACAGGGAACCATCAGCAAGAGACCCAGTACTTC. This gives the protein CSARGTGNHQQETQYF.

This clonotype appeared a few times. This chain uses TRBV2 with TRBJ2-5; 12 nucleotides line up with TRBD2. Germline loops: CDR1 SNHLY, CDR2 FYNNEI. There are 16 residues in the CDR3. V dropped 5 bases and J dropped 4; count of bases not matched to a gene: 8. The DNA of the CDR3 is TGTGCCAGCAGTTATATACTAGCGGGAGGCTCAGAGACCCAGTACTTC. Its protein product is CASSYILAGGSETQYF.